This paragraph reports one TCR beta chain. Participant age was roughly 18 to 89 years, and participants resided in fewer than 30 US areas. TCRdb's table, derived via immunoSEQ multiplex PCR, lists solely in-frame clones and lacks some. Found here are approximately 300,000 clones, 75% to 90% of them singletons; the top ten hold roughly 5.3%. The sample comes from a study of blood T cell repertoires in COVID-19. Across the study: In each case, the material was cDNA or gDNA derived from T cells, B-cell-depleted T cells, or PBMCs.

This receptor was identified in a man aged 55 to 70 who had recovered from COVID-19. Input material: PBMCs or T cells enriched from blood (not recorded which).

CDR3 amino acids: CASSSGTGLNQPQHF. The DNA for the CDR3 is TGTGCCAGCAGCTCCGGGACAGGGTTAAATCAGCCCCAGCATTTT. The chain combines TRBV7-2 with TRBJ1-5; 9 positions match TRBD1. J was trimmed by 4 bases and V by 4 bases; bases with no gene match: 5. This CDR3 is 15 amino acids long. Per the germline V gene, CDR1 is SGHTA and CDR2 is FQGNSA.